Each of the 29 T cell receptor beta chains below was sequenced from the same sample in a study of cytomegalovirus exposure and HLA in healthy donors. PCR involved 60 Vbeta and 13 Jbeta primers. Produced via immunoSEQ multiplex PCR; TCRdb's table is partial and in-frame only. This repertoire includes some 34,000 clones. Sequenced sample: PBMCs. These receptors were taken from a man aged 35 to 55 in good health and CMV-seronegative.

The chain joins TRBV4-1 to TRBJ2-6; TRBD2 agrees at 11 bases. V lost 1 base and J lost 0; bases outside the gene matches: 2. In germline, CDR1 is MGHRA, CDR2 YSYEKL. The CDR3 length is 18 residues. This CDR3 is CASSQATSGSSGANVLTF. In nucleotides, the CDR3 is TGCGCCAGCAGCCAAGCAACTAGCGGGAGCTCTGGGGCCAACGTCCTGACTTTC.

V usage is TRBV10-3 and J usage is TRBJ2-6; D gene ambiguous. The CDR3 covers 14 residues. Deletions cut 3 bases from V and 0 bases from J, with 3 bases between. Germline V gene lookup returns CDR1 ENHRY and CDR2 SYGVKD. In DNA, the CDR3 is TGTGCCATCAGTGACAGCTCTGGGGCCAACGTCCTGACTTTC. This translates into CAISDSSGANVLTF.

The V call is TRBV6-5, the J call TRBJ2-7, with 12 bases aligning to TRBD2. Per the germline V gene, CDR1 is MNHEY and CDR2 is SVGAGI. The CDR3 is 15 amino acids. Trimming removed 5 bases from V and 0 bases from J; junction bases left unmatched: 2. This CDR3 reads CASSMTSGSSYEQYF. As DNA, the CDR3 is TGTGCCAGCAGTATGACTAGCGGGAGCTCCTACGAGCAGTACTTC.

J is TRBJ1-5 and V is TRBV30, with D hard to call. Between the trimmed V and J ends, which lost 5 bases and 6 bases, there was a span of 8 bases. Germline V lookup: CDR1 GTSNPN, CDR2 SVGIG (reference sequence). The CDR3 totals 11 residues. The CDR3 reads CAWGPTQPQHF. In nucleotides, the CDR3 is TGTGCCTGGGGGCCCACTCAGCCCCAGCATTTT.

This sequence joins TRBV19 and TRBJ1-1; 7 nucleotides agree with TRBD1. Trimming at V came to 0 bases and at J to 6 bases, leaving 4 bases not matched to a gene. The CDR3 has 14 amino acids. From germline, CDR1 is LNHDA and CDR2 SQIVND (reference sequence). CDR3 DNA: TGTGCCAGTAGTATAGATAAAGGGGGCGCTGAAGCTTTCTTT. Residues: CASSIDKGGAEAFF.

V is TRBV10-3 and J is TRBJ2-2, with 9 bases lining up with TRBD1. V gave up 0 bases and J gave up 5 bases; unmatched junction bases: 13. Germline CDR1 reads ENHRY; CDR2 reads SYGVKD. The CDR3 runs to 19 residues. The CDR3 DNA reads as TGTGCCATCAGTGAGTCTTGGGGGACAGGGTTACGGACGACCGGGGAGCTGTTTTTT. Amino acids: CAISESWGTGLRTTGELFF.

The chain has TRBV6-4 and TRBJ1-2, with D perhaps matching TRBD1 (5 bases). This CDR3 comprises 13 residues. The ends were cut back, 6 bases at V and 6 bases at J, with 14 bases in the middle. The germline CDR1 and CDR2 sequences are MRHNA and SNTAGT. The CDR3 DNA reads TGTGCCAGCAGCGGAAAAGACAGTGATGGCTACACCTTC. It translates to CASSGKDSDGYTF.

This chain links TRBV6-5 with TRBJ1-5, with a possible D match to TRBD1 (5 bases). Germline V gives CDR1 MNHEY, CDR2 SVGAGI. The germline V and J ends were trimmed by 5 bases and 3 bases, with 11 bases remaining between them. The CDR3 sequence is 14 residues long. In nucleotides, the CDR3 is TGTGCCAGCAGTAATACAGGAGTCAATCAGCCCCAGCATTTT. Amino acids: CASSNTGVNQPQHF.

The rearrangement uses TRBV2 and TRBJ2-5; 11 bases agree with TRBD1. Trimming cost V 5 bases and J 5 bases; bases outside gene matches: 7. The CDR3 loop spans 15 amino acids. Germline values: CDR1 SNHLY, CDR2 FYNNEI. CDR3 coding DNA: TGTGCCAGCAGTATAGGACAGGGGGCCGGGGAGACCCAGTACTTC. It specifies CASSIGQGAGETQYF.

This clone counts as medium-sized by frequency. The V gene is TRBV5-5, the J gene TRBJ2-1; 9 bases are a match to TRBD2. The length of the CDR3 is 16 residues. J lost 2 bases, V lost 2 bases, and 5 bases had no gene match. Per germline, CDR1 SGHKS and CDR2 YYEKEE (reference sequence). CDR3 sequence reads: CASSFLAGPPYNEQFF. In DNA form, the CDR3 reads TGTGCCAGCAGCTTCCTAGCGGGACCACCCTACAATGAGCAGTTCTTC.

The chain recombines TRBV28 with TRBJ2-7, with TRBD1 matching over 8 bases. The CDR3 is 22 residues long. J was trimmed by 2 bases and V by 3 bases; bases with no gene match: 27. The germline CDR1 and CDR2 sequences are MDHEN and SYDVKM. Written as DNA, the CDR3 is TGTGCCAGCAGTTTTTTTTTGGGGGTAGTCGTATCGGACAGGGAAGGCACCTACGAGCAGTACTTC. It encodes CASSFFLGVVVSDREGTYEQYF.

The chain has TRBV7-9 and TRBJ2-7; weak D call: TRBD2 (5 bases). Germline loops: CDR1 SEHNR, CDR2 FQNEAQ (reference sequence). V lost 5 bases, J lost 0 bases, and 14 bases lay in between. The CDR3 runs 15 residues. The chain's CDR3 is CASSQRSGDSYEQYF. The CDR3 DNA is TGTGCCAGCAGCCAAAGAAGCGGAGACTCCTACGAGCAGTACTTC.

Details on this clone: An end of the junction differs from the germline gene, which may be a read error. This sequence joins TRBV30 and TRBJ1-5; weak D call: TRBD1 (6 bases). This CDR3 has 14 residues. CDR1 GTSNPN and CDR2 SVGIG come from the germline V gene (reference sequence). The CDR3 protein is CAWSHGTQNQHQHF. In DNA, the CDR3 is TGTGCCTGGAGTCACGGGACACAGAATCAGCACCAGCATTTT.

The chain employs TRBV11-3 and TRBJ2-5; a weak D match, TRBD2 (5 bases). Germline CDR1 is SGHNT and CDR2 is YENEEA. V dropped 4 bases and J dropped 3 bases, with 9 bases sitting between them. The CDR3 consists of 13 residues. The CDR3 region is CASSSGGKETQYF. CDR3 in DNA: TGTGCCAGCAGCTCCGGAGGTAAAGAGACCCAGTACTTC.

The V and J genes are TRBV6-1 and TRBJ2-7; unclear D gene. The germline V gene encodes CDR1 MNHNS and CDR2 SASEGT. The CDR3 covers 14 residues. Trimming removed 5 bases at V and 5 bases at J, with 16 bases between. In nucleotides, the CDR3 is TGTGCCAGCAGTACAGAAACGGCCTTGAACGAGCAGTACTTC. Amino acids: CASSTETALNEQYF.

V is TRBV9 and J is TRBJ2-1; D gene ambiguous. This CDR3 has 14 amino acids. The V gene lost 3 bases and the J gene lost 1 base, with 8 bases spanning the gap. Germline V gene sequence: CDR1 SGDLS, CDR2 YYNGEE. CDR3 nucleotide sequence: TGTGCCAGCAGCGAGAGAGAATCCTACAATGAGCAGTTCTTC. Its protein product is CASSERESYNEQFF.

The J gene is TRBJ1-1, the V gene TRBV18, with a tentative D call TRBD1 (5 bases). The CDR3 covers 14 residues. Between the trimmed V and J ends, which lost 1 base and 4 bases, there was a span of 10 bases. CDR1 is KGHSH, CDR2 LQKENI, per germline. Written as DNA, the CDR3 is TGTGCCAGCTCACCACAGGGACTATTCACTGAAGCTTTCTTT. Translation: CASSPQGLFTEAFF. Full variable domain (remainder filled in from reference TRBV18 and TRBJ1-1): NAGVMQNPRHLVRRRGQEARLRCSPMKGHSHVYWYRQLPEEGLKFMVYLQKENIIDESGMPKERFSAEFPKEGPSILRIQQVVRGDSAAYFCASSPQGLFTEAFFGQGTRLTVV.

V usage is TRBV28 and J usage is TRBJ1-5, with D perhaps TRBD1 (6 bases). Germline V lookup: CDR1 MDHEN, CDR2 SYDVKM. V was clipped by 4 bases and J by 0 bases, with 13 bases between them. The CDR3 length is 16 residues. The DNA of the CDR3 is TGTGCCAGCAGTTCGACGAGACAGGCTAGCAATCAGCCCCAGCATTTT. Its protein is CASSSTRQASNQPQHF. The entire variable domain, with the rest obtained from reference TRBV28 and TRBJ1-5, is as follows: DVKVTQSSRYLVKRTGEKVFLECVQDMDHENMFWYRQDPGLGLRLIYFSYDVKMKEKGDIPEGYSVSREKKERFSLILESASTNQTSMYLCASSSTRQASNQPQHFGDGTRLSIL.

This chain connects TRBV7-2 to TRBJ2-7, with 8 bases aligning to TRBD2. V lost 5 bases, J lost 6 bases, and 9 bases stayed unmatched. The CDR3 has 14 residues. Germline V lookup: CDR1 SGHTA, CDR2 FQGNSA. CDR3 DNA sequence: TGTGCCAGCAGCCCAAGGGGACTAGAGGTCGAGCAGTACTTC. Residues: CASSPRGLEVEQYF.

This chain uses TRBV4-3 with TRBJ1-1, with D possibly matching TRBD1 (6 bases). CDR3 length: 12 amino acids. Germline CDR1 and CDR2: LGHNA and YSLEER. V lost 6 bases to trimming and J lost 8 bases, with 13 bases between them. The CDR3 region is CASRLQGLEAFF. In nucleotides, the CDR3 is TGCGCCAGCAGACTCCAGGGGCTGGAAGCTTTCTTT.

This chain joins TRBV18 and TRBJ2-3; D unresolved. The CDR3 sequence is 12 residues long. Deletions cut 3 bases from V and 2 bases from J, with 3 bases between. Germline CDR1 is KGHSH and CDR2 is LQKENI. The CDR3 coding sequence is TGTGCCAGCTCACCCATCACAGATACGCAGTATTTT. It translates to CASSPITDTQYF.

The chain has TRBV4-1 and TRBJ1-1, with a weak D call TRBD1 (6 bases). The CDR3 consists of 16 residues. The germline gives CDR1 MGHRA, CDR2 YSYEKL. Between the trimmed V and J ends, which lost 6 bases and 5 bases, there was a span of 22 bases. CDR3 sequence: CASRFGGRASLTEAFF. The CDR3 nucleotides read TGCGCCAGCAGATTTGGGGGCCGGGCGTCCCTTACTGAAGCTTTCTTT.

The chain couples TRBV7-9 to TRBJ1-1, with 7 bases identical to TRBD1. J was trimmed by 3 bases and V by 3 bases; bases with no gene match: 4. This CDR3 contains 14 residues. Germline V lookup: CDR1 SEHNR, CDR2 FQNEAQ (reference sequence). CDR3 region: CASSFVQGDTEAFF. CDR3 coding DNA: TGTGCCAGCAGCTTTGTCCAGGGGGACACTGAAGCTTTCTTT.

The rearrangement joins TRBV27 to TRBJ2-7; 10 positions agree with TRBD2. Germline loops: CDR1 MNHEY, CDR2 SMNVEV (reference sequence). This CDR3 is 15 amino acids long. Trimming cost V 6 bases and J 4 bases; bases outside gene matches: 9. The CDR3 nucleotides are TGTGCCAGCAGCTCCACTAGCGGGAATAGGTACGAGCAGTACTTC. This gives the protein CASSSTSGNRYEQYF.

This chain's CDR3 is CASGNLAGAVYEQYF. The CDR3 coding sequence is TGTGCTAGTGGAAATCTAGCGGGAGCGGTGTACGAGCAGTACTTC. This chain links TRBV12-5 with TRBJ2-7, with TRBD2 matching over 10 bases. CDR3 length: 15 amino acids. The germline CDR1 and CDR2 sequences are LGHNT and FRNRAP. V lost 6 bases and J lost 4; bases outside the gene matches: 9.

The rearrangement uses TRBV6-1 and TRBJ2-7; TRBD1 agrees at 7 bases. The CDR3 runs 13 residues. V was clipped by 7 bases and J by 3 bases; unmatched bases: 6. CDR1 is MNHNS, CDR2 SASEGT, per germline. CDR3 loop: CASTKTGDYEQYF. CDR3 nucleotides: TGTGCCAGCACCAAAACAGGGGACTACGAGCAGTACTTC.

The chain couples TRBV5-1 to TRBJ2-3; the match to TRBD1 covers 7 bases. The length of the CDR3 is 15 residues. Germline V gene lookup returns CDR1 SGHRS and CDR2 YFSETQ. With 3 bases clipped from V and 1 base from J, the junction kept 5 bases outside the gene matches. DNA for the CDR3: TGCGCCAGCAGCTACAGGGGATACGGCACAGATACGCAGTATTTT. Translated, it gives CASSYRGYGTDTQYF. The full variable domain, with the rest looked up from reference TRBV5-1 and TRBJ2-3, is KAGVTQTPRYLIKTRGQQVTLSCSPISGHRSVSWYQQTPGQGLQFLFEYFSETQRNKGNFPGRFSGRQFSNSRSEMNVSTLELGDSALYLCASSYRGYGTDTQYFGPGTRLTVL.

The chain links TRBV29-1 to TRBJ2-1; the D is unclear. The germline V gene has CDR1 SQVTM and CDR2 ANQGSEA. Trimming took 5 bases from V and 7 from J, leaving 12 bases between them. The CDR3 is made up of 12 amino acids. This chain's CDR3 is CSVRPTGNEQFF. The CDR3 coding sequence is TGCAGCGTTCGACCGACTGGTAATGAGCAGTTCTTC.

The genes are TRBV5-6 and TRBJ1-3; possible D gene TRBD1, 6 bases. The ends were cut back, 2 bases at V and 4 bases at J, with 10 bases in the middle. The germline CDR1 and CDR2 sequences are SGHDT and YYEEEE. This CDR3 contains 14 residues. The CDR3 here is CASSFRGQGNTIYF. The CDR3 nucleotides are TGTGCCAGCAGCTTTCGCGGACAGGGAAACACCATATATTTT.